Following are 30 T cell receptor beta chains from one sample sequenced in a study of T cell changes during pregnancy in multiple sclerosis. Profiled with immunoSEQ multiplex PCR; TCRdb holds only in-frame clones, not every one. The sample carries more than 85,000 clones, around 93% recorded once. The specimen comprised peripheral blood, sampled before pregnancy. These receptors were collected from a female donor with multiple sclerosis, enrolled in a pregnancy study.

The V call is TRBV7-2, the J call TRBJ2-7; TRBD1 agrees at 7 bases. The trim removed 1 base at V and 6 bases at J, leaving 3 bases unmatched. The CDR3 runs 13 residues. Per germline, CDR1 SGHTA and CDR2 FQGNSA. Written as DNA, the CDR3 is TGTGCCAGCAGCTTAGGGACAGGCATCGAGCAGTACTTC. Translation: CASSLGTGIEQYF.

This clone was observed a few times. The chain couples TRBV7-9 to TRBJ1-2; D may be TRBD1 (5 bases). The CDR3 has 14 residues. The V gene lost 0 bases and the J gene lost 6 bases, with 11 bases spanning the gap. CDR1 SEHNR and CDR2 FQNEAQ come from the germline V gene (reference sequence). The DNA of the CDR3 is TGTGCCAGCAGCTTAGCGGTCAGGGATGATGGCTACACCTTC. Amino acids: CASSLAVRDDGYTF.

The chain uses TRBV6-5 and TRBJ1-4, with unresolved D. V shed 5 bases and J shed 8 bases, with 15 bases lying between them. Germline values: CDR1 MNHEY, CDR2 SVGAGI. There are 14 residues in the CDR3. CDR3 residues: CASSRDWTAEKLFF. As DNA, the CDR3 is TGTGCCAGCAGTCGCGACTGGACTGCCGAAAAACTGTTTTTT.

The rearrangement links TRBV28 to TRBJ2-5; the match to TRBD2 covers 12 bases. V dropped 1 base and J dropped 5; count of bases not matched to a gene: 2. This CDR3 comprises 15 residues. Germline V lookup: CDR1 MDHEN, CDR2 SYDVKM. CDR3 amino acids: CASSLLLAGGETQYF. The CDR3 DNA reads TGTGCCAGCAGTTTATTGCTAGCGGGAGGGGAGACCCAGTACTTC. The full variable domain, its missing parts supplied by reference TRBV28 and TRBJ2-5, is DVKVTQSSRYLVKRTGEKVFLECVQDMDHENMFWYRQDPGLGLRLIYFSYDVKMKEKGDIPEGYSVSREKKERFSLILESASTNQTSMYLCASSLLLAGGETQYFGPGTRLLVL.

This clone has only one observation. This chain links TRBV5-6 with TRBJ1-1, with TRBD1 matching over 8 bases. The germline gives CDR1 SGHDT, CDR2 YYEEEE. This CDR3 spans 17 amino acids. The trim removed 4 bases at V and 0 bases at J, leaving 11 bases unmatched. The CDR3 bases are TGTGCCAGCAGCCTGGGGGACAGGCGCCTTATGAACACTGAAGCTTTCTTT. Its translation is CASSLGDRRLMNTEAFF.

The chain uses TRBV9 and TRBJ2-5, with D perhaps matching TRBD2 (6 bases). The germline V and J ends were trimmed by 0 bases and 4 bases, with 10 bases remaining between them. The germline gives CDR1 SGDLS, CDR2 YYNGEE. This CDR3 has 14 residues. The CDR3 DNA follows: TGTGCCAGCAGCGTAGCGGGACTCTCAGAGACCCAGTACTTC. This codes for CASSVAGLSETQYF.

V is TRBV4-1 and J is TRBJ2-1; TRBD2 matches 7 bases. The CDR3 consists of 16 residues. Germline V lookup: CDR1 MGHRA, CDR2 YSYEKL. The V gene end was trimmed by 4 bases and the J gene end by 10 bases; junction bases not matched to a gene: 16. CDR3 residues: CASSPPRGVSLWEQFF. The CDR3 bases are TGCGCCAGCAGCCCTCCCCGGGGGGTATCCCTCTGGGAGCAGTTCTTC.

The chain recombines TRBV6-5 with TRBJ2-5; D remains ambiguous. CDR1 MNHEY and CDR2 SVGAGI come from the germline V gene. The CDR3 spans 14 residues. V lost 2 bases to trimming and J lost 5 bases, with 12 bases between them. The chain's CDR3 is CASSYGDGGETQYF. CDR3 nucleotide sequence: TGTGCCAGCAGTTACGGAGACGGTGGCGAGACCCAGTACTTC.

This rearrangement joins TRBV9 to TRBJ2-3; D might be TRBD2 (6 bases). V was cut by 2 bases and J by 4 bases, with 14 bases left in between. Germline V gene data show CDR1 as SGDLS and CDR2 as YYNGEE. This CDR3 region has 15 residues. CDR3 DNA: TGTGCCAGCAGCGTCGACGGGAGAGGGGCAGATACGCAGTATTTT. This gives the protein CASSVDGRGADTQYF.

This chain joins TRBV2 and TRBJ2-3; D uncertain. The CDR3 has 16 residues. Germline V gives CDR1 SNHLY, CDR2 FYNNEI. Trimming took off 10 bases at V and 0 bases at J, with 20 bases between the two ends. CDR3 sequence (DNA): TGTGCCATCCCGCGATTTGACAAGGCTAGCACAGATACGCAGTATTTT. Its protein product is CAIPRFDKASTDTQYF.

The chain carries TRBV30 and TRBJ2-7; 8 bases agree with TRBD1. The V segment lost 2 bases and the J segment 7 bases; nucleotides outside the gene matches: 13. The CDR3 is 15 amino acids. Germline loops: CDR1 GTSNPN, CDR2 SVGIG (reference sequence). The CDR3 bases are TGTGCCTGGAGTACCGGGACAGGACCTCTCAGGGAGCAGTACTTC. Translated: CAWSTGTGPLREQYF.

CDR3 region: CAWREEVRNTEAFF. The DNA for the CDR3 is TGTGCCTGGAGGGAAGAGGTAAGGAACACTGAAGCTTTCTTT. The V and J genes are TRBV30 and TRBJ1-1; no reliable D call. Germline CDR1 GTSNPN, CDR2 SVGIG (reference sequence). The V gene lost 3 bases and the J gene lost 1 base, with 12 bases spanning the gap. The CDR3 is made up of 14 amino acids.

The V and J genes are TRBV28 and TRBJ1-2; TRBD1 matches 8 bases. This CDR3 region has 17 residues. The V segment lost 5 bases and the J segment 5 bases; nucleotides outside the gene matches: 16. The V gene's germline CDR1 is MDHEN and CDR2 SYDVKM. This CDR3 reads CASSTPDPGGERYGYTF. The CDR3 DNA sequence: TGTGCCAGCAGTACCCCCGACCCAGGGGGCGAAAGATATGGCTACACCTTC.

This clone was picked up one time. CDR3 nucleotide sequence: TGCAGCGTTGAGGCCAGTCCCTACGAGCAGTACTTC. It specifies CSVEASPYEQYF. The chain is built from TRBV29-1 and TRBJ2-7; no clear D. Trimming stripped 3 bases from V and 2 bases from J, with 8 bases between. CDR3 length: 12 residues. Germline lookup yields CDR1 SQVTM and CDR2 ANQGSEA.

V is TRBV19 and J is TRBJ2-1; 9 positions match TRBD2. The germline V gene has CDR1 LNHDA and CDR2 SQIVND (reference sequence). This CDR3 spans 16 amino acids. V dropped 3 bases and J dropped 4; count of bases not matched to a gene: 7. For the CDR3, the DNA is TGTGCCAGTAGTATCCTTAGCGGGAGTAGTTACAATGAGCAGTTCTTC. Its protein is CASSILSGSSYNEQFF.

The CDR3 spells CASSLGQVGQPKETQYF. The CDR3 bases are TGTGCCAGCAGCTTGGGGCAAGTGGGACAGCCGAAGGAGACCCAGTACTTC. This rearrangement joins TRBV5-4 to TRBJ2-5; TRBD1 matches at 7 bases. V lost 0 bases, J lost 5 bases, and 13 bases stayed unmatched. CDR1 SGHNT and CDR2 YYREEE come from the germline V gene (reference sequence). The CDR3 length is 17 residues.

The CDR3 region is CASSTGGYEQYF. The CDR3 nucleotides are TGCGCCAGCAGCACAGGTGGCTACGAGCAGTACTTC. The chain links TRBV5-1 to TRBJ2-7; a possible D gene is TRBD1 (5 bases). Germline V gene data show CDR1 as SGHRS and CDR2 as YFSETQ. This CDR3 is 12 amino acids long. V was shortened by 4 bases and J by 3 bases, with 8 bases between the two germline ends. The full variable domain, completed using reference TRBV5-1 and TRBJ2-7, is KAGVTQTPRYLIKTRGQQVTLSCSPISGHRSVSWYQQTPGQGLQFLFEYFSETQRNKGNFPGRFSGRQFSNSRSEMNVSTLELGDSALYLCASSTGGYEQYFGPGTRLTVT.

The chain links TRBV5-1 to TRBJ2-5; perhaps TRBD2 as D (7 bases). The CDR3 has 17 residues. Germline V gene data show CDR1 as SGHRS and CDR2 as YFSETQ. V was cut by 4 bases and J by 3 bases, with 22 bases left in between. The CDR3 DNA reads as TGCGCCAGCAGCCGCCAGGGGAGGGCCGGGGGAGAAGAGACCCAGTACTTC. Translation: CASSRQGRAGGEETQYF.

The chain couples TRBV9 to TRBJ2-7; 12 nucleotides match TRBD2. The CDR3 length is 19 residues. Looked up from germline, CDR1 is SGDLS and CDR2 is YYNGEE. V dropped 2 bases and J dropped 2; count of bases not matched to a gene: 14. This chain's CDR3 is CASSVATGRLAGVPYEQYF. CDR3 DNA: TGTGCCAGCAGCGTTGCGACGGGACGACTAGCGGGAGTCCCCTACGAGCAGTACTTC.

The V call is TRBV27, the J call TRBJ1-5; D call uncertain. In germline, CDR1 is MNHEY, CDR2 SMNVEV (reference sequence). The CDR3 covers 13 residues. Between the trimmed V and J ends, which lost 1 base and 2 bases, there was a span of 3 bases. The CDR3 spells CASSLLGNQPQHF. Here the CDR3 DNA reads TGTGCCAGCAGTTTATTAGGCAATCAGCCCCAGCATTTT.

The V gene is TRBV27, the J gene TRBJ1-2; no reliable D call. The germline V and J ends were trimmed by 4 bases and 4 bases, with 16 bases remaining between them. Germline CDR1 reads MNHEY; CDR2 reads SMNVEV (reference sequence). This CDR3 comprises 15 residues. DNA for the CDR3: TGTGCCAGCAGTTCCTTTGGACTCCAATTCTATGGCTACACCTTC. It yields the protein CASSSFGLQFYGYTF.

The chain links TRBV5-6 to TRBJ1-4, with D possibly matching TRBD1 (5 bases). CDR1 and CDR2 from the germline V gene are SGHDT and YYEEEE. With 5 bases removed from V and 4 bases from J, the gap between germline ends came to 18 bases. The CDR3 totals 16 residues. The CDR3 reads CASSSRRTRYNEKLFF. Here the CDR3 DNA reads TGTGCCAGCAGTTCTCGTAGGACACGTTATAATGAAAAACTGTTTTTT.

V usage is TRBV27 and J usage is TRBJ1-1, with D unclear. The V end was cut by 3 bases, the J end by 0 bases, with 8 bases between. Per the germline V gene, CDR1 is MNHEY and CDR2 is SMNVEV (reference sequence). The CDR3 spans 14 residues. CDR3 nucleotides: TGTGCCAGCAGTTTCAGCGGCCTGAACACTGAAGCTTTCTTT. Amino acid sequence: CASSFSGLNTEAFF.

The J gene is TRBJ1-2, the V gene TRBV5-5, with D possibly being TRBD1 (6 bases). From germline, CDR1 is SGHKS and CDR2 YYEKEE (reference sequence). The CDR3 consists of 14 residues. Trimming shortened V by 4 bases and J by 2 bases, and 12 bases separated the two germline ends. Here the CDR3 reads CASSTGTLNYGYTF. CDR3 sequence (DNA): TGTGCCAGCAGCACAGGGACATTGAACTATGGCTACACCTTC.

The chain recombines TRBV27 with TRBJ2-2; 7 bases align to TRBD2. With V trimmed by 4 bases and J by 1 base, 18 bases remained unmatched. The CDR3 spans 20 residues. Germline V gene data show CDR1 as MNHEY and CDR2 as SMNVEV (reference sequence). The CDR3 coding sequence is TGTGCCAGCAGTTCCATCGAGATAGCGGGCGGTCTAGGGAACACCGGGGAGCTGTTTTTT. Its translation: CASSSIEIAGGLGNTGELFF.

V usage is TRBV7-2 and J usage is TRBJ2-7, with TRBD1 matching 10 bases. In germline, CDR1 is SGHTA, CDR2 FQGNSA. V shed 3 bases and J 6 bases; nucleotides not matched to a gene: 5. The CDR3 extends over 14 amino acids. CDR3 protein: CASSFGQGGFEQYF. CDR3 sequence (DNA): TGTGCCAGCAGCTTCGGACAGGGGGGTTTCGAGCAGTACTTC.

V gene TRBV25-1 combines with J gene TRBJ2-5, with 9 bases matching TRBD1. The germline V gene has CDR1 MGHDK and CDR2 SYGVNS. Losses at the gene ends were 6 bases for V and 3 bases for J; bases not matched to a gene: 8. The CDR3 loop spans 15 amino acids. CDR3 loop: CASRSTGTGKETQYF. DNA of the CDR3: TGTGCCAGCAGATCCACCGGGACAGGGAAAGAGACCCAGTACTTC.

The rearrangement uses TRBV11-2 and TRBJ1-1, with D perhaps TRBD1 (6 bases). The germline V gene encodes CDR1 SGHAT and CDR2 FQNNGV. V shed 8 bases and J shed 6 bases, with 22 bases lying between them. This CDR3 comprises 15 residues. CDR3 coding DNA: TGTGCCAGCTTATTTGCCCCGGGGGCGGGGGCTGAAGCTTTCTTT. Translating gives CASLFAPGAGAEAFF.

The chain couples TRBV30 to TRBJ1-2, with D uncertain. Trimming removed 0 bases at V and 2 bases at J, with 13 bases between. There are 15 residues in the CDR3. Germline V gene data show CDR1 as GTSNPN and CDR2 as SVGIG (reference sequence). CDR3: CAWSVNNRQNYGYTF. The CDR3, as DNA: TGTGCCTGGAGTGTAAATAACAGACAAAACTATGGCTACACCTTC.

The V call is TRBV10-2, the J call TRBJ2-3; D may be TRBD2 (5 bases). The CDR3 totals 13 residues. CDR1 and CDR2 (germline): WSHSY, SAAADI. Deletions cut 5 bases from V and 6 bases from J, with 12 bases between. CDR3 sequence (DNA): TGCGCCAGCAGTCAAACTAGAGGCGATACGCAGTATTTT. This encodes CASSQTRGDTQYF.